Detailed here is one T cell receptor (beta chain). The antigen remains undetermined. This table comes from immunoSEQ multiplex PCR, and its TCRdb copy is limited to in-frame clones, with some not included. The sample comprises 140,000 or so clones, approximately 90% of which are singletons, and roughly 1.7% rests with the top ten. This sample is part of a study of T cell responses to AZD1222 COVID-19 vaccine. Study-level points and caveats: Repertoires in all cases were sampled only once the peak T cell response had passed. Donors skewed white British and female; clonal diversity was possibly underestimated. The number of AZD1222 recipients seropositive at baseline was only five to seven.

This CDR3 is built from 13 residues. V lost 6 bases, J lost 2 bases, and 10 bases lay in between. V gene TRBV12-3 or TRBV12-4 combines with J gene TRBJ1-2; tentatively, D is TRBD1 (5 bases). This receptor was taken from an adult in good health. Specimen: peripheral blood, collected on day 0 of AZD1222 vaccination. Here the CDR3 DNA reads TGTGCCAGCAGGCCCGGGACCAACTATGGCTACACCTTC. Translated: CASRPGTNYGYTF.